The rows below give T cell receptor beta chains drawn from one sample of a study of T-cell reconstitution after alpha-beta-depleted transplantation in children. MiXCR was run by TCRdb on the PCR reads, yielding one entry per CDR3 protein. The sample has around 680,000 distinct CDR3 sequences, 16% seen once; the top ten hold 0.8% to 1.1%. Sample: PBMCs from the stem cell graft donor, taken from the stem cell graft. The receptors were sampled from a human donor who donated a stem cell graft to a child with acute myeloid leukemia. CDR3s include the opening cysteine and the closing phenylalanine or tryptophan. A D gene is named only where the DNA matches it firmly. Not every row has a clone size; where given, it reads once, few, many or a size class.

>TRBV9|14|TRBJ2-1|TRBD1|many
CASSVGGTGNEQFF
TGTGCCAGCAGCGTAGGGGGGACAGGCAATGAGCAGTTCTTC
>TRBV20-1|12|TRBJ1-1|NA|many
CSAGREGTEAFF
TGCAGTGCTGGCAGGGAGGGGACTGAAGCTTTCTTT
>TRBV7-2|15|TRBJ1-1|NA|NA
CASSLGGGKKTEAFF
TGTGCCAGCAGCTTAGGAGGAGGGAAAAAAACTGAAGCTTTCTTT
>TRBV20-1|8|TRBJ1-2|NA|many
CSAIGYTF
TGCAGTGCTATTGGCTACACCTTC
>TRBV7-2|16|TRBJ1-2|TRBD1|many
CASSSPGRDRTYGYTF
TGTGCCAGCAGCTCGCCAGGACGGGACAGGACCTATGGCTACACCTTC
>TRBV7-2|15|TRBJ1-6|TRBD1|many
CASSLGNRGGSPLHF
TGTGCCAGCAGCTTAGGTAACAGGGGAGGATCACCCCTCCACTTT
>TRBV10-3|17|TRBJ1-5|NA|many
CAISESWLGVDNQPQHF
TGTGCCATCAGTGAGTCATGGTTAGGGGTTGACAATCAGCCCCAGCATTTT
>TRBV7-3|13|TRBJ1-1|NA|many
CASSFDVNTEAFF
TGTGCCAGCAGCTTCGATGTGAACACTGAAGCTTTCTTT
>TRBV7-9|15|TRBJ1-6|NA|many
CASSFGGLGNSPLHF
TGTGCCAGCAGCTTCGGGGGATTGGGGAATTCACCCCTCCACTTT
>TRBV20-1|13|TRBJ1-6|NA|few
CSARPGEYSPLHF
TGCAGTGCTAGACCAGGAGAGTATTCACCCCTCCACTTT
>TRBV9|15|TRBJ2-2|TRBD2|few
CASSPAGVHTGELFF
TGTGCCAGCAGCCCGGCGGGGGTTCACACCGGGGAGCTGTTTTTT
>TRBV20-1|11|TRBJ1-1|NA|many
CSARLGTEAFF
TGCAGTGCTAGATTGGGGACTGAAGCTTTCTTT
>TRBV25-1|13|TRBJ2-2|NA|NA
CASSRPNTGELFF
TGTGCCAGCAGTAGGCCGAACACCGGGGAGCTGTTTTTT
>TRBV6-2/TRBV6-3|13|TRBJ2-7|NA|few
CASSYGHYYEQYF
TGTGCCAGCAGTTATGGTCACTACTACGAGCAGTACTTC